This entry features one TCR beta chain sequence. The data stem from a study of blood T cell repertoires in COVID-19. Germline V lookup: CDR1 SNHLY, CDR2 FYNNEI. V lost 2 bases and J lost 3, with 14 bases in between. CDR3 size: 16 residues. In the original analysis: Using reference gene primer amplification, nucleated cell counts were estimated. Method: immunoSEQ multiplex PCR; TCRdb's copy keeps in-frame clones and lacks some. The V and J calls and clone size come from that table; D and trimming were worked out from the DNA. The top ten hold about 1.2% of the sample, which has 290,000 or so clones, around 87% seen once.

This receptor was obtained from a man aged 65-85 years with acute or convalescent COVID-19. The chain recombines TRBV2 with TRBJ2-4, with D possibly matching TRBD2 (6 bases). The specimen was peripheral blood. CDR3 amino acids: CASSESRGSGKNIQYF. CDR3 coding DNA: TGTGCCAGCAGTGAATCGCGGGGCTCGGGCAAAAACATTCAGTACTTC. Full variable domain (outside the CDR3, taken from reference TRBV2 and TRBJ2-4): EPEVTQTPSHQVTQMGQEVILRCVPISNHLYFYWYRQILGQKVEFLVSFYNNEISEKSEIFDDQFSVERPDGSNFTLKIRSTKLEDSAMYFCASSESRGSGKNIQYFGAGTRLSVL.